The clone carrying this T cell receptor (beta chain) showed up just once. Antigen specificity is unknown. Germline assignment: CDR1 MNHNY and CDR2 SVGAGI (reference sequence). The CDR3 consists of 13 residues. V was trimmed by 6 bases and J by 1 base, leaving 6 bases between them. This sample stems from a study of cytomegalovirus exposure and HLA in healthy donors. Donors were drawn from the 120-subject validation cohort, separate from the approximately 640-subject first cohort. Study-level results: There were fewer than 200 TCR beta chains listed as cytomegalovirus-associated. Published work reported that the classifier diagnosed cytomegalovirus status with high specificity and sensitivity. Most TCR sequences were rare, but some public TCRs occurred in many donors.

Using immunoSEQ multiplex PCR, the repertoire was profiled, and TCRdb retains in-frame clones only, with some absent. Among around 130,000 clones listed, about 84% were seen once. The chain combines TRBV6-6 with TRBJ2-2; no firm D call. The sequenced sample was PBMCs. This clonotype originated in a woman in her 30s in good health and CMV-seronegative. The CDR3 here is CASRRQNTGELFF. The CDR3 nucleotides are TGTGCCAGCAGGCGACAGAACACCGGGGAGCTGTTTTTT.